The source of this T cell receptor (beta chain) is a study of shared clonotypes between healthy human individuals (dated by TCRdb to the early 2020s). Concerning the study at large: The cohort included a few men and a couple of women between 18 and 49 years of age. For each donor, CD4 naive and CD4 memory were each given three plates, CD8 naive was given two plates, and CD8 memory was given one plate. The study deeply sequenced blood TCR repertoires of about five healthy adults to estimate repertoire size and the extent of clonotype sharing between individuals. Between about 0.85 and 9.5 billion PBMCs per donor were obtained by leukapheresis. To increase sequencing depth and limit assay-specific biases, different laboratories used diverse techniques to prepare libraries and sequence TCR repertoires. Here is what the overall study found, with its caveats: Compared with non-shared clonotypes, clonotypes shared by all four sorted-subset donors had higher generation probabilities. Larger estimated clonotype richness was generally found for naive subsets than for memory subsets. About 5% of naive CD4, 3.5% of naive CD8, approximately 2.2% of memory CD4, and approximately 0.39% of memory CD8 clonotypes were shared across several donors. The genetic and exposure-history diversity represented was limited by the small number of donors. Incomplete sequencing was indicated by rarefaction of sorted-subset datasets, despite the large sequencing depth. Based on pairwise subsampling, the degree of clonotype sharing among donors was expected to be affected by sequencing depth. Sampling was limited to blood, and TCR repertoires in tissue likely differ from TCR repertoires in blood.

TCR CDR3 regions were amplified from genomic DNA by multiplex PCR using the deep immunoSEQ assay. For each cell subset, the extracted genomic DNA was distributed evenly across all wells of several immunoSEQ 96-well plates, and each plate served as one replicate. For sorted subsets, about 210 ng of genomic DNA, equivalent to roughly 30,000 T cell genomes, went into each replicate PCR. The purified libraries were quantified using a Qubit 3.0 fluorometer, sized with a Bioanalyzer 2100, and then quantified again using the KAPA Library Quantification kit. A separate single-read 150-cycle Illumina NextSeq 550 flow cell was used to sequence each immunoSEQ 96-well plate. For the original study's pipeline: Because the immunoSEQ output held only junctional sequences and lacked quality scores, the filtering could not match the filtering applied to full-length reads. Sequences were annotated with PyIR, a Python wrapper for IgBLAST v1.9, using IMGT germline references to assign V/J genes and CDR3. Reads were removed for weak V/J assignments (E-value above 1e-6), missing CDR3, stop codons, out-of-frame junctions, or ambiguous translated residues. V3J clonotypes were defined as sequences sharing the same inferred V gene, J gene, and CDR3 amino acid sequence. Percentage overlap between repertoires was calculated by dividing the number of shared unique clonotypes by the size of the smaller repertoire. Richness of each repertoire was evaluated using RTK rarefaction, the Chao1 estimator, and Recon v2.1 estimates of unobserved clonotypes. Generation probabilities were computed with OLGA for all TCRbeta clonotypes obtained by the gDNA method from four donors. TCRdb obtained this table from immuneACCESS and retained in-frame rearrangements with V and J assigned. These tables miss some clones; where compared with another copy, unresolved V genes account for less than half of the shortfall, and the remainder is unexplained. V and J calls and clone size are given by that table; D and trimming were obtained from the DNA. A total of around 1,000,000 clones appear in this sample, roughly 80% of them only once. Over 0.8% of the sample rests with the top ten.

Worth noting for this clone: What this receptor recognizes is not known. No much larger clone is present one base from it, and per-base qualities are unavailable.

Healthy HIV-negative adults with no recently reported acute infections or vaccinations were included as donors. Only Caucasian adults living in Nashville, Tennessee, USA were represented among the donors. Magnetic negative selection was used to enrich CD4+ T cells, after which naive cells were positively selected on CD45RA and the negative fraction became the memory subset. Blood was collected by leukapheresis, and PBMCs were isolated by Ficoll-Histopaque density gradient centrifugation and then cryopreserved in liquid nitrogen vapor phase. Analytical flow cytometry was used to check the purity and quantity of each magnetically sorted T cell population. Genomic DNA was isolated from each sorted fraction and quantified by UV absorbance on a Nanodrop 2000c. Based on the germline V gene, the CDR1 and CDR2 sequences are KGHSH and LQKENI. The cysteine opens and the phenylalanine closes a CDR3 of 15 amino acids. The kept DNA is CDR3 alone, 45 bases in frame from the first base. For this chain, trimming is 3 bases at the V end and 2 bases at the J end, and the number of junction bases without a gene match is 4.

The sample consisted of memory CD4+ T cells from PBMCs. In light of the paper, this sample's cell subset or site label describes: CD45RA-negative fraction. The rearrangement joined TRBV18 to TRBJ2-1, with 7 bases matching TRBD2. This sequence originates from a man in his late teens or twenties in good health. Some clones in this sample may be carry-over from other donors' samples. The CDR3 has the sequence CASSPPAGAYNEQFF. The nucleotide sequence reads as follows: TGTGCCAGCTCACCCCCGGCGGGAGCCTACAATGAGCAGTTCTTC. The CDR3, completed at both ends by the reference TRBV18 and TRBJ2-1 genes, gives the full variable domain NAGVMQNPRHLVRRRGQEARLRCSPMKGHSHVYWYRQLPEEGLKFMVYLQKENIIDESGMPKERFSAEFPKEGPSILRIQQVVRGDSAAYFCASSPPAGAYNEQFFGPGTRLTVL.